Presented here are 21 T cell receptor beta chains from one specimen sequenced in a study of glioma-infiltrating T cells after dendritic cell vaccination. This sample's time point: after dendritic cell vaccination, including at tumor progression/relapse. The assay was immunoSEQ multiplex PCR, and TCRdb's table has in-frame clones only and misses some. Of 75,000 to 95,000 clones detected, around four fifths appear once; the ten largest clones hold roughly 2.1%. Sequenced material: blood, taken after dendritic cell vaccination. The receptors shown here come from a human donor with glioblastoma.

This clone was observed a handful of times. V gene TRBV18 combines with J gene TRBJ1-3; D is perhaps TRBD1 (6 bases). V was shortened by 3 bases and J by 0 bases, with 12 bases between the two germline ends. The CDR3 sequence is 16 residues long. CDR1 and CDR2 (germline): KGHSH, LQKENI. The CDR3 DNA reads TGTGCCAGCTCACCCCAGGGGCTGAGCTCTGGAAACACCATATATTTT. As protein: CASSPQGLSSGNTIYF.

This clone was detected once. This rearrangement joins TRBV4-1 to TRBJ2-2, with D possibly matching TRBD1 (6 bases). This CDR3 spans 16 amino acids. The germline V and J ends were trimmed by 1 base and 1 base, with 10 bases remaining between them. The germline V gene has CDR1 MGHRA and CDR2 YSYEKL. CDR3 nucleotides: TGCGCCAGCAGCCAAGGATTGGGACAGAACACCGGGGAGCTGTTTTTT. Its translation: CASSQGLGQNTGELFF.

The chain carries TRBV9 and TRBJ1-2; the D gene is possibly TRBD1 (5 bases). The germline gives CDR1 SGDLS, CDR2 YYNGEE. V was cut by 3 bases and J by 4 bases, with 13 bases left in between. This CDR3 is built from 14 residues. The CDR3 here is CASSAQTAGYGYTF. In nucleotides, the CDR3 is TGTGCCAGCAGCGCACAGACAGCCGGCTATGGCTACACCTTC.

The V gene is TRBV7-6, the J gene TRBJ1-4; 7 bases agree with TRBD1. Germline CDR1 reads SGHVS; CDR2 reads FNYEAQ. This CDR3 comprises 15 residues. V shed 6 bases and J 3 bases; nucleotides not matched to a gene: 7. CDR3 nucleotides: TGTGCCAGCAGGCCTAGACAGGGTTCTAATGAAAAACTGTTTTTT. The encoded protein is CASRPRQGSNEKLFF.

The chain joins TRBV18 to TRBJ2-2; D gene unclear. Between the trimmed V and J ends, which lost 6 bases and 1 base, there was a span of 12 bases. The V gene's germline CDR1 is KGHSH and CDR2 LQKENI. CDR3 size: 15 residues. The CDR3 nucleotides read TGTGCCAGCTCCCCCCCGGGTTTGAACACCGGGGAGCTGTTTTTT. Protein: CASSPPGLNTGELFF.

The rearrangement links TRBV6-1 to TRBJ1-5, with 12 bases matching TRBD1. J lost 0 bases, V lost 0 bases, and 21 bases had no gene match. Germline-derived CDR1 and CDR2 are MNHNS and SASEGT. CDR3 size: 24 residues. CDR3 amino acids: CASSEAWDRTGTGGDKNSNQPQHF. Here the CDR3 DNA reads TGTGCCAGCAGTGAAGCGTGGGACCGGACCGGGACAGGGGGCGATAAGAATAGCAATCAGCCCCAGCATTTT.

In its sample, this clone was seen once. This chain uses TRBV6-6 with TRBJ1-2; weak D call: TRBD1 (6 bases). The ends were cut back, 2 bases at V and 0 bases at J, with 10 bases in the middle. The CDR3 length is 15 residues. Germline V CDR1 and CDR2: MNHNY, SVGAGI (reference sequence). The CDR3 DNA is TGTGCCAGCAGTTACAGACAGGAAGCTAACTATGGCTACACCTTC. Its translation: CASSYRQEANYGYTF.

This clone was seen many times. An end of the junction differs from the germline gene, which may be a read error. The chain employs TRBV7-9 and TRBJ2-7; D gene ambiguous. There are 12 residues in the CDR3. Looked up from germline, CDR1 is SEHNR and CDR2 is FQNEAQ (reference sequence). DNA for the CDR3: TGTGCCAGCAGCCTCAGTTCGACACTGGGTCACTTC. It encodes CASSLSSTLGHF.

The genes are TRBV6-5 and TRBJ2-1; D perhaps matches TRBD2 (6 bases). Germline assignment: CDR1 MNHEY and CDR2 SVGAGI. CDR3 size: 14 residues. V was clipped by 2 bases and J by 2 bases, with 7 bases between them. CDR3 nucleotides: TGTGCCAGCAGTTACGGGGGGACCTACAATGAGCAGTTCTTC. Translation: CASSYGGTYNEQFF.

This rearrangement joins TRBV19 to TRBJ2-1; 15 bases fit TRBD2. The germline CDR1 and CDR2 sequences are LNHDA and SQIVND (reference sequence). The CDR3 runs to 16 residues. J lost 10 bases, V lost 5 bases, and 9 bases had no gene match. The CDR3 coding sequence is TGTGCCAGTAGTCCATCGGGACTAGCGGGAGGCGGAGAGCAGTTCTTC. It codes for CASSPSGLAGGGEQFF.

The CDR3 region is CASSQSPAGPQETQYF. The DNA for the CDR3 is TGCGCCAGCAGCCAATCACCAGCGGGGCCGCAAGAGACCCAGTACTTC. V is TRBV4-1 and J is TRBJ2-5, with TRBD2 matching over 7 bases. The CDR3 has 16 amino acids. Germline V gene lookup returns CDR1 MGHRA and CDR2 YSYEKL. V shed 2 bases, J shed 2 bases, and the junction held 8 bases outside the gene matches.

CDR3 in amino acids: CASRLARWEYEQYV. The DNA for the CDR3 is TGTGCAAGTCGCTTAGCGAGATGGGAGTACGAGCAGTACGTC. The chain is built from TRBV12-2 and TRBJ2-7; TRBD2, the table's D call, was not compared with the DNA. TRBV12-2 is noted as a pseudogene. The CDR3 totals 14 residues.

This sequence joins TRBV2 and TRBJ2-3; D perhaps matches TRBD2 (6 bases). This CDR3 contains 15 residues. The V gene lost 4 bases and the J gene lost 0 bases, with 11 bases spanning the gap. Germline CDR1 and CDR2: SNHLY and FYNNEI. The CDR3: CASSGVGTSTDTQYF. CDR3 nucleotide sequence: TGTGCCAGCAGTGGGGTAGGGACTAGCACAGATACGCAGTATTTT.

CDR3 DNA: TGCGCCAGCAGCCAAAGGCGGGGGGGCCAGGATACGCAGTATTTT. It translates to CASSQRRGGQDTQYF. The chain carries TRBV4-1 and TRBJ2-3, with 9 bases that match TRBD2. Unmatched junction bases numbered 6, after V lost 2 bases and J lost 6 bases. From germline, CDR1 is MGHRA and CDR2 YSYEKL. The length of the CDR3 is 15 residues.

This rearrangement joins TRBV15 to TRBJ1-4; a weak D match, TRBD1 (6 bases). CDR1 and CDR2 (germline): LNHNV, YYDKDF (reference sequence). Trimming shortened V by 1 base and J by 8 bases, and 17 bases separated the two germline ends. The CDR3 has 16 residues. The CDR3 nucleotides are TGTGCCACCAGCAGAGGAGCCGGGGGGGCGCGGGAAAAACTGTTTTTT. Protein: CATSRGAGGAREKLFF.

This clone was observed once. The chain carries TRBV5-6 and TRBJ2-7; D possibly uses TRBD1 or TRBD2 (5 bases each). This CDR3 comprises 15 residues. The V gene's germline CDR1 is SGHDT and CDR2 YYEEEE. Trimming shortened V by 4 bases and J by 3 bases, and 17 bases separated the two germline ends. The CDR3 here is CASSAARTGGYEQYV. CDR3 bases: TGTGCCAGCAGCGCTGCCCGGACTGGGGGCTACGAGCAGTACGTC.

This clone has a handful of counts. V is TRBV2 and J is TRBJ2-5; 7 positions agree with TRBD1. Germline CDR1 is SNHLY and CDR2 is FYNNEI. The trim removed 3 bases at V and 5 bases at J, leaving 15 bases unmatched. This CDR3 spans 17 amino acids. This CDR3 reads CASSDTTGIGGLETQYF. CDR3 sequence (DNA): TGTGCCAGCAGTGATACTACAGGGATAGGGGGCCTCGAGACCCAGTACTTC. Together with reference TRBV2 and TRBJ2-5, the CDR3 gives the full variable domain: EPEVTQTPSHQVTQMGQEVILRCVPISNHLYFYWYRQILGQKVEFLVSFYNNEISEKSEIFDDQFSVERPDGSNFTLKIRSTKLEDSAMYFCASSDTTGIGGLETQYFGPGTRLLVL.

The rearrangement uses TRBV15 and TRBJ1-2, with 7 bases aligning to TRBD1. The CDR3 covers 16 residues. Per germline, CDR1 LNHNV and CDR2 YYDKDF (reference sequence). Trimming at V came to 0 bases and at J to 4 bases, leaving 8 bases not matched to a gene. The CDR3 sequence: CATSRDWRGGAYGYTF. CDR3 in DNA: TGTGCCACCAGCAGAGATTGGAGAGGGGGCGCCTATGGCTACACCTTC.

This sequence joins TRBV5-6 and TRBJ2-7, with a weak D call TRBD1 (6 bases). CDR3 size: 14 residues. Germline values: CDR1 SGHDT, CDR2 YYEEEE. Trimming cost V 7 bases and J 1 base, with 15 bases left between them. DNA for the CDR3: TGTGCCAGCGAAGACAGGCCCTTTTCCTACGAGCAGTACTTC. Amino acid sequence: CASEDRPFSYEQYF.

The chain uses TRBV5-6 and TRBJ1-4; TRBD1 aligns across 10 bases. Germline V gene lookup returns CDR1 SGHDT and CDR2 YYEEEE. The ends lost 3 bases at V and 4 bases at J; junction bases unmatched: 3. The CDR3 contains 15 residues. CDR3 protein: CASSSGTGDNEKLFF. The CDR3 DNA reads TGTGCCAGCAGCTCCGGGACAGGGGATAATGAAAAACTGTTTTTT.

The chain employs TRBV5-1 and TRBJ2-1; D not resolved. This CDR3 is 13 amino acids long. V dropped 0 bases and J dropped 7 bases, with 8 bases sitting between them. The V gene's germline CDR1 is SGHRS and CDR2 YFSETQ. CDR3 amino acids: CASSLAGENEQFF. DNA of the CDR3: TGCGCCAGCAGCTTGGCCGGAGAGAATGAGCAGTTCTTC.